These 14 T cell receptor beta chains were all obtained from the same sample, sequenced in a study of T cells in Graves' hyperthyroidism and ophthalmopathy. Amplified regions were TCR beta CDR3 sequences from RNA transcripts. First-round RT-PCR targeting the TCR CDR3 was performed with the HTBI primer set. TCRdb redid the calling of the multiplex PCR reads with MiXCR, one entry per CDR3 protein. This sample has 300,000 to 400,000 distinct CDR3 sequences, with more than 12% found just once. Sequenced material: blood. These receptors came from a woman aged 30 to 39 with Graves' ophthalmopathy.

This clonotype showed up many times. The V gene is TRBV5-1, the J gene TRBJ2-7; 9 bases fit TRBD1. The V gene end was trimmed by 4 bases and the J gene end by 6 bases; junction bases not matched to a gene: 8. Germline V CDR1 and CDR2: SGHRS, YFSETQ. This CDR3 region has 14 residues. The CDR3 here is CASSPGTGSFEQYF. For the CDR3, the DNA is TGCGCCAGCAGCCCCGGGACAGGGAGCTTCGAGCAGTACTTC.

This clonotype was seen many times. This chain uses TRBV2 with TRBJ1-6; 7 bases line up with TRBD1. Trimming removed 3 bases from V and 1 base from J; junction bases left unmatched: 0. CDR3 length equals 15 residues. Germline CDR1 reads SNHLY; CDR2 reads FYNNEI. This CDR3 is CASSDRGSYNSPLHF. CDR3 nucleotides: TGTGCCAGCAGTGACAGGGGGTCCTATAATTCACCCCTCCACTTT.

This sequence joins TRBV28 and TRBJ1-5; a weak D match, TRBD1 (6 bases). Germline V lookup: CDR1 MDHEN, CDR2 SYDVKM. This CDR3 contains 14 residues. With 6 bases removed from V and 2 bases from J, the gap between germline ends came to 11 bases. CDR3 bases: TGTGCCAGCAGCGCAGGGGTGGGCAATCAGCCCCAGCATTTT. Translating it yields CASSAGVGNQPQHF.

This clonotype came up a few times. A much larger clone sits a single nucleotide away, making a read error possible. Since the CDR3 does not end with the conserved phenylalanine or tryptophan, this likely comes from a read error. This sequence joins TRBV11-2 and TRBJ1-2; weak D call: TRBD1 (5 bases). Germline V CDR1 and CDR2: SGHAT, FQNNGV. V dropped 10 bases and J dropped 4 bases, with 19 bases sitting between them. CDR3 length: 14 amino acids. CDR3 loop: CATAAWGFSYGYTL. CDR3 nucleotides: TGTGCCACCGCGGCGTGGGGCTTCAGCTATGGCTACACCCTC.

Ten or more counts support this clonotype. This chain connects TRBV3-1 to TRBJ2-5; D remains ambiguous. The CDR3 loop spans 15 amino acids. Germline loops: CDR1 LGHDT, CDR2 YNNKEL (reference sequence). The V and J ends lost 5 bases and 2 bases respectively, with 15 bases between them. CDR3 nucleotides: TGTGCCAGCAGCGCGGTGAGACCGATGCAAGAGACCCAGTACTTC. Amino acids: CASSAVRPMQETQYF.

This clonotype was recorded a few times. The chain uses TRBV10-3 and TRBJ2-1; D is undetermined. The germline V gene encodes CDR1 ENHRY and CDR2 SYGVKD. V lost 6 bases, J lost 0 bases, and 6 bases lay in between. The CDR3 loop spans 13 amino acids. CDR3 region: CAIRGFSYNEQFF. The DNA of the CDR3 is TGTGCCATCAGGGGCTTCTCCTACAATGAGCAGTTCTTC.

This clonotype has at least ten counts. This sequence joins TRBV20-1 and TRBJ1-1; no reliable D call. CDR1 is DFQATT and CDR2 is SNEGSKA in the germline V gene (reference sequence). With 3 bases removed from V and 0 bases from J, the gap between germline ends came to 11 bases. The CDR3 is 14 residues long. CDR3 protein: CSASSGRLNTEAFF. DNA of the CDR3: TGCAGTGCTAGTTCGGGGAGACTGAACACTGAAGCTTTCTTT.

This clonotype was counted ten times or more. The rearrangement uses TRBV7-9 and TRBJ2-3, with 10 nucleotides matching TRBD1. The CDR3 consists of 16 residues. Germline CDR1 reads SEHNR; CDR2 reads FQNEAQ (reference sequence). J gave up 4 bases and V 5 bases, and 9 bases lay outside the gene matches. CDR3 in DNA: TGTGCCAGCAGCCCCCCCCGGGACAGGGGACCAGATACGCAGTATTTT. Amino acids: CASSPPRDRGPDTQYF.

The CDR3 DNA reads as TGTGCCACCAGCAGAGATCGGAGGGTAGCGGCTGGAAACACCATATATTTT. Translated: CATSRDRRVAAGNTIYF. The chain recombines TRBV15 with TRBJ1-3; D unclear. The CDR3 totals 17 residues. Trimming removed 0 bases at V and 2 bases at J, with 14 bases between. Looked up from germline, CDR1 is LNHNV and CDR2 is YYDKDF (reference sequence).

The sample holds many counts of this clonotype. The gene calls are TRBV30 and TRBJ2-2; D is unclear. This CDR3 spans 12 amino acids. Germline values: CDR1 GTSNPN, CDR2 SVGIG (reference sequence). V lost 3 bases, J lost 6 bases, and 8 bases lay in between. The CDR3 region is CAWSPGPGELFF. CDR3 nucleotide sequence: TGTGCCTGGAGCCCCGGGCCCGGGGAGCTGTTTTTT.

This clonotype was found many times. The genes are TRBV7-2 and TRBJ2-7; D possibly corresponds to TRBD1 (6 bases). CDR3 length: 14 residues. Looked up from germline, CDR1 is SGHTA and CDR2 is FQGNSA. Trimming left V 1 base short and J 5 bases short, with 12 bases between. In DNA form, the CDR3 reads TGTGCCAGCAGCTTAGGCAGGGGCCACCACGAGCAGTACTTC. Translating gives CASSLGRGHHEQYF.

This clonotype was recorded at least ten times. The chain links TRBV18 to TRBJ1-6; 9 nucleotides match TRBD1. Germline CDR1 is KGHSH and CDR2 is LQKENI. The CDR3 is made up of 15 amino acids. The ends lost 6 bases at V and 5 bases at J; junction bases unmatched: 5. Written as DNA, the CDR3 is TGTGCCAGCTCCCCTCGGACAGGGGATAATTCACCCCTCCACTTT. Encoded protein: CASSPRTGDNSPLHF.

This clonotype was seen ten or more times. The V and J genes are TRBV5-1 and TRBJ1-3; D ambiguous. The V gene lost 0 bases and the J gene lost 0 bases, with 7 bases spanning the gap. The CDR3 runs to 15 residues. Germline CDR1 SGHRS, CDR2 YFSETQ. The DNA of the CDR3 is TGCGCCAGCAGCTTGGAACGGCCCTCTGGAAACACCATATATTTT. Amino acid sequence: CASSLERPSGNTIYF. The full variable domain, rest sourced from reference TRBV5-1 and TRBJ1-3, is KAGVTQTPRYLIKTRGQQVTLSCSPISGHRSVSWYQQTPGQGLQFLFEYFSETQRNKGNFPGRFSGRQFSNSRSEMNVSTLELGDSALYLCASSLERPSGNTIYFGEGSWLTVV.

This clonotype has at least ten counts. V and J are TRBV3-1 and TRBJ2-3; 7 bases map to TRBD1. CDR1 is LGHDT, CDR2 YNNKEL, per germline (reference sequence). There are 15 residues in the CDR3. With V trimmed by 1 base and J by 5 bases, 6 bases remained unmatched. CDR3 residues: CASSQVTTGKDTQYF. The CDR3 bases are TGTGCCAGCAGCCAAGTTACGACAGGGAAAGATACGCAGTATTTT.